This T cell receptor (beta chain) was identified in a study of vaccination and CD4 T cells after COVID-19 (dated by TCRdb to between 2021 and 2022). Regarding the study in general: Every convalescent patient had a positive nasal swab PCR test for SARS-CoV-2, with mild disease in several patients and severe disease in one. Six males and four females were included in the convalescent cohort, with two Hispanic individuals, seven Caucasians, two Asians and one multiracial person represented. Two doses of either the Pfizer-BioNTech BNT162b2 vaccine (n=8) or the Moderna mRNA-1273 vaccine (n=2) were administered to participants. Post-COVID blood samples were collected from convalescent patients a median of roughly 100 days after diagnosis, with a range of about 30 to 161 days. Post-vaccine blood samples were collected a median of approximately 72 days after the second vaccine dose, ranging from roughly 12 to 241 days. The cultures were stimulated with overlapping spike peptide pools from SARS-CoV-2 and from the common cold coronaviruses HCoV-NL63, HCoV-OC43 and HCoV-229E. As controls, cultures received a CEFX viral epitope pool (the positive control), an HIV-1 Nef peptide pool (the negative control), or no peptide at all. In ten to eleven COVID-19 convalescent patients and a handful of infection-naive healthy vaccine recipients, the spike-specific CD4+ TCR repertoire before mRNA vaccination was compared with the repertoire after mRNA vaccination. Broader findings and caveats from the paper: The study included relatively few convalescent patients and did not analyze early timepoints after natural infection. Although the median number of SARS-CoV-2-reactive clonotypes went up from fewer than 25 after infection to 38 after vaccination, the increase was not significant. Among the post-vaccine SARS-CoV-2-reactive clones in convalescent patients, a median 86.3% showed up only after vaccination, which suggests vaccine-specific priming. Of the vaccine-specific clones found in convalescent patients, nearly all (304 of 307) were mono-reactive for SARS-CoV-2 spike instead of being cross-reactive with common cold coronaviruses.

A few counts support this clonotype. It has no known antigen specificity. The sample holds no much larger clone one base away, and base qualities are not on file. Explained via the paper, the treatment or condition label denotes: roughly 11-day PBMC culture with coronavirus spike peptide pools or control peptides (ViraFEST assay). The study used the ViraFEST assay, which expanded antigen-specific T cells with peptide pools and then identified expanded clonotypes by TCR sequencing. The convalescent patients' positive SARS-CoV-2 PCR tests were from March to December 2020, which was before the Alpha, Beta and Delta variants emerged in the United States. Each well held 2.2 million or so PBMCs cultured in IMDM containing about 5% human AB serum and around 10 IU/ml IL-2, with roughly 9.2 ug/ml peptide pools added. On days 3 and 7, half of the culture medium was replaced with fresh IL-2-containing medium. After around 11 days of culture, CD4+ T cells were isolated by negative selection with the EasySep CD4+ T cell isolation kit. PBMCs were separated from whole blood using Ficoll-Paque Plus gradient centrifugation and then either used fresh or cryopreserved at -140C. Triplicate wells were generally used for each culture condition.

Including cysteine and phenylalanine, the CDR3 has 16 amino acids. Of the read, only the CDR3 DNA is kept; its 48 bases are in frame from base 1. According to the germline V gene (reference sequence), CDR1 reads LNHNV and CDR2 reads YYDKDF. Trimming takes 7 bases from V and 2 bases from J, and the germline ends sit 17 bases apart. Libraries were built with PCR. TCR sequencing of DNA from cultured CD4+ T cells used the Oncomine TCR Beta short-read assay at the Johns Hopkins FTIC core. The QIAamp micro DNA kit was used to extract genomic DNA from the cultured CD4+ T cells. Oncomine TCR Beta libraries made from cultured CD4+ T cells were pooled using unique dual indexes and sequenced on an Illumina iSeq 100. Per the original workflow: Non-productive sequences were removed, and CDR3s that did not start with C, did not end with F or W, or were shorter than 7 amino acids were discarded. The MANAFEST web application was used to identify antigen-specific clonotypes by comparing peptide-stimulated wells against reference wells and other culture wells. Positive clones required FDR below 0.05, an odds ratio above 5, and productive frequency above 0.1% in at least two of three replicate wells. Cross-reactive clonotypes were defined as significantly expanded in both SARS-CoV-2 spike wells and at least one common cold coronavirus spike condition. Levenshtein distances (stringdist) and unrooted phylogenetic trees (ape) in R version 3.6.1 were used to assess CDR3 homology. The raw public reads went through TCRdb reprocessing: fastp at Q25, MiXCR clone calling, in-frame beta chains kept. Here each entry gathers all rows of one CDR3 protein and keeps the most common genes and DNA. The V and J calls reflect TCRdb's pipeline rather than the authors' work. This sample is represented by 15,000 to 20,000 distinct CDR3 sequences; roughly 40% of them were singletons. Of the sample, about 10% is held by the ten largest clones.

The receptor's source is a human donor who had recovered from COVID-19. The specimen was CD4+ T cells from blood, cultured in vitro, collected after SARS-CoV-2 vaccination. The sequence joins TRBV15 to TRBJ2-2; the D call is possibly TRBD1 or TRBD2, each sharing 5 bases. The CDR3 here reads CATTEPGTPNTGELFF. The base sequence is TGTGCCACCACCGAGCCCGGGACGCCAAACACCGGGGAGCTGTTTTTT.